This entry lists 4 T cell receptor beta chains sequenced from one sample in a study of control samples from healthy donors and cancer patients (dated by TCRdb to 2020 to 2021). The library was made by the immunoSEQ multiplex PCR assay. The immuneACCESS repertoire file appears here via TCRdb, limited to in-frame rearrangements. These files lack a portion of the clones; in checked studies, under half of the deficit traces to unresolved V genes, and the cause of the others is not known. For this sample the table gives some 79,000 clones, of which over 75% were detected only once. The ten top clones hold approximately 3.6% of the sample. Sample: blood. Receptors were obtained from a woman between 45 and 65 years old in good health.

The rearrangement links TRBV11-2 to TRBJ1-1; 7 bases agree with TRBD1. This CDR3 spans 16 amino acids. Germline V gene sequence: CDR1 SGHAT, CDR2 FQNNGV. The V gene end was trimmed by 1 base and the J gene end by 2 bases; junction bases not matched to a gene: 7. The CDR3 bases are TGTGCCAGCAGCTTAGGCAATACAGGGGTAAACACTGAAGCTTTCTTT. This translates into CASSLGNTGVNTEAFF.

The chain links TRBV2 to TRBJ2-3; TRBD2 might be the D (6 bases). The germline CDR1 and CDR2 sequences are SNHLY and FYNNEI. The CDR3 totals 15 residues. With 6 bases removed from V and 1 base from J, the gap between germline ends came to 14 bases. The CDR3 nucleotides read TGTGCCAGCAGCTTACCTAGCGCGGGCACAGATACGCAGTATTTT. Its translation: CASSLPSAGTDTQYF.

A few counts support this clone. V is TRBV7-3 and J is TRBJ1-6, with TRBD1 matching over 8 bases. The junction had 4 bases not matched to a gene; V was cut back by 2 bases and J by 7 bases. CDR3 length: 15 residues. The germline V gene encodes CDR1 SGHTA and CDR2 FQGTGA. The CDR3 reads CASSLQGAQNSPLHF. CDR3 sequence (DNA): TGTGCCAGCAGCTTACAGGGGGCGCAGAATTCACCCCTCCACTTT.

The chain carries TRBV6-6 and TRBJ1-1, with D uncertain. With 2 bases removed from V and 4 bases from J, the gap between germline ends came to 11 bases. Germline CDR1 is MNHNY and CDR2 is SVGAGI (reference sequence). CDR3 length: 14 amino acids. For the CDR3, the DNA is TGTGCCAGCAGTTACAGTCCACTGCGCACTGAAGCTTTCTTT. As protein: CASSYSPLRTEAFF.